The present T cell receptor beta chain was sequenced within a study of cytomegalovirus exposure and HLA in healthy donors (dated by TCRdb to 2016 to 2017). Study-wide context: In an earlier analysis of approximately 640 of the donors, about 260 Gb of sequence data and approximately 120 million unique TCR beta sequences from about 180 million T cells were reported. The later analysis used no new phenotypic data to find candidate immune exposures, relying instead on TCR beta sequences and their occurrence across donors. Of the 398 genotyped donors, 75% to 85% were placed in the genetic ancestry cluster associated with self-reported Caucasian donors. Donor age, sex, ethnicity and CMV serostatus were compiled alongside the repertoire data. An early release covering roughly 640 HLA-typed donors comprised approximately 300 gigabases of sequencing data and around 85 million unique TCR sequences. HLA typing covered class I and class II loci at four-digit resolution. Typing coverage differed by locus: A, B, C, DRB1 and DQB1 were typed in about 629-640 donors, DQA1 in roughly 500, DPA1 in some 570, and DPB1 in 472. An earlier analysis of fewer than 700 of the donors applied high-throughput TCR beta sequencing to assess whether each TCR beta V gene segment acted as functional or pseudogenic. Every discovery cohort repertoire had been produced on one sequencing platform. A later analysis re-analyzed previously published TCR beta repertoires from roughly 600 donors and added high-resolution HLA genotyping to study TCR occurrence patterns. The study aimed to test whether cataloging public T cell receptors could reveal signatures of past pathogen exposure. About five DR-DQ haplotypes were treated as single units for association and clustering because of strong linkage in the cohort. The T cell repertoires of roughly 660 subjects were profiled by immunosequencing and related to cytomegalovirus serostatus. The study combined high-throughput TCR immunosequencing, statistical association of individual TCRs with disease status, and machine learning to predict cytomegalovirus infection status. Besides the first cohort of about 730 subjects, a separate validation cohort made up of 95 to 150 different subjects was used. A later genetic analysis used genome-wide SNP genotypes for 398 of the 666 donors, treating that subset as a discovery cohort. Among about 370 genotyped donors of the cohort, an average of about 240,000 unique TCR beta nucleotide sequences was sequenced per donor, of which about 19% were non-productive. Findings and caveats that apply to the study as a whole: Because counts were too low, 15 to 20 rarely observed V segments, including chromosome 9 orphons, were left out of the earlier analysis of 500 to 750 of the donors. In a later analysis, most CMV-associated TCR beta chains were found to appear HLA-restricted, with HLA associations seemingly driven largely by CMV exposure. According to the authors, the approach could potentially be generalized to other disease states and immunological phenotypes. In a later analysis, around 17,000 TCR beta sequences were associated with specific HLA alleles at a false discovery rate of 0.05. When HLA alleles, especially DR and DQ, strongly co-occurred, attributing TCR associations to individual alleles was difficult. A later genetic analysis reported fewer N-insertions in productive TCRs among donors in an Asian-associated ancestry cluster than the roughly 700-donor mean. Roughly uniform sequencing depth across donors was assumed in presence/absence analyses, although this assumption may not hold. Because some donors lacked HLA typing at each locus, the association tests relied only on the typed subset. In an earlier analysis of around 600 of the donors, most TCR beta V segments were observed in productive rearrangements about 90% or about 30% of the time, broadly matching IMGT annotations. A few of the identified cytomegalovirus-associated TCR beta chains were confirmed in vitro to be specific for cytomegalovirus antigens. A further reported finding was that TCR beta sequences accurately predicted the HLA-A and HLA-B alleles for most subjects in the first cohort. Compared with equally common non-associated chains, HLA-associated TCR beta chains in a later analysis were more clonally expanded and had lower generation probabilities. CMV serostatus was the only immune exposure information available for the cohort. In this cohort, only TCR beta chains were sequenced, and detectable features were limited by the absence of alpha or paired-chain data. An association between a missense DCLRE1C variant and V-gene and J-gene trimming of TCR beta chains was found in a later genetic analysis and replicated in an independent cohort. The sequencing pipeline was judged likely to have produced a cluster of highly shared sequence variants as a technical artifact. The study gave a list of about 160 TCR beta chains associated with cytomegalovirus. Linkage disequilibrium might explain the correlated functional status among segregating V segments, but an unknown experimental factor could not be ruled out. According to a later analysis, parvovirus B19, influenza, CMV and Epstein-Barr virus appeared linked to several top co-occurrence clusters. Most TCR sequences were observed very rarely across donors, whereas some public TCRs were present in many individuals. The 87-base-pair reads could not distinguish some IMGT-functional V segments, including TRBV6-2 and TRBV6-3, so those segments were excluded. Cytomegalovirus status was reported to be diagnosed by the classifier with high specificity and sensitivity in both the original and validation cohorts. In a later analysis, the rate of TCR association differed among HLA loci, with DRB1 alleles having the most associated TCRs and HLA-C alleles having the fewest.

The cohort was made up of roughly 670 healthy bone marrow donors. At the time of sampling, every cohort member was nominally healthy, though immune exposures that went unrecorded were likely present. The donor was CMV seropositive and was included in the group of 250 to 300 seropositive cohort members. A peripheral blood sample was provided by each donor, and peripheral blood mononuclear cells were used for TCR beta sequencing. The Qiagen DNeasy Blood Extraction Kit was used to extract genomic DNA from the blood cell samples. On this clone itself: Its antigen is still unknown. The record has no base qualities; no much larger clone is one base away.

The library was prepared using the immunoSEQ multiplex PCR assay. For the multiplex PCR, a mixture combining 60 forward primers for TCR Vbeta segments and 13 reverse primers for TCR Jbeta segments was used. The CDR3 region of rearranged TCR beta genes was amplified from genomic DNA with a multiplex PCR assay. On the Illumina HiSeq System, the amplified TCR beta libraries were sequenced as 87-base-pair reads. Per the authors' processing: A later analysis counted about 80 million unique TCR beta chains across the 550 to 800 repertoires, and some 12 million of these chains were shared by at least two donors. A nearest-neighbor algorithm error-corrected the raw reads and collapsed the reads into unique sequences, merging closely related sequences to remove PCR and sequencing errors. V, D and J gene segments were assigned by aligning CDR3 sequences to IMGT reference sequences. For a sequence to be retained, a match of at least six nucleotides was required to both a V gene segment and a J gene segment. Rearrangements were classified as productive when the CDR3 lacked stop codons and remained in frame with V and J, and all other rearrangements were classified as non-productive. CDR3 was defined by IMGT convention, running from the second conserved V-encoded cysteine to the conserved J-encoded phenylalanine. In an earlier analysis of roughly 580 of the donors, sequences lacking an unambiguous match to a single V gene segment were excluded. An earlier analysis of fewer than 750 of the donors classified V segments as functional when productive rearrangements were above 56.7% and as segregating when the standard deviation between donors was above 5%. A statistical classification framework was developed to diagnose cytomegalovirus status using the catalog of TCR beta chain sequences. In a later analysis, TCR nucleotide sequences were compared against IMGT/GENE-DB human TR gene sequences so that V and J genes could be assigned. Using the TCRdist pipeline, a later analysis assigned CDR3 sequences along with most-parsimonious VDJ recombination scenarios. In a later analysis, each TCR beta chain was defined by its CDR3 amino acid sequence together with its V-gene family, and reads without a unique V-gene family were excluded. To address suspected cross-contamination and a sequencing artifact, a later analysis removed approximately 600 highly shared, low-generation-probability nucleotide sequences. For each public chain, a later analysis derived a clonal expansion index from normalized ranks of inferred template counts within each repertoire. In a later analysis, generation probabilities were computed with a VDJ recombination model fitted to out-of-frame rearrangements, and the resulting probabilities were checked against IGoR. In a later analysis, TCR-TCR, TCR-HLA and TCR-CMV co-occurrence was scored with hypergeometric tests, and a repertoire-size bias correction was applied to TCR pairs. In a later analysis, false discovery rates were estimated by permuting HLA or CMV assignments 20 times. In a later analysis, co-occurring TCRs were grouped using DBSCAN, and TCRdist sequence similarity was added for clustering within HLA-allele-positive subsets. Repertoires with fewer than 30,000 or more than 120,000 public chains, plus five repertoires with anomalous nucleotide sharing, were excluded from co-occurrence clustering. Held by TCRdb, this immuneACCESS table contains in-frame sequences only and omits some clones. Under half of the omission traces to an unresolved V gene where checked; the cause of the rest is unknown. D and trimming come from the DNA, and the V and J calls and clone size come from that table. The sample contains around 140,000 clones, approximately 75% of them found a single time. Of the sample, about 3.9% is held by the ten largest clones.

V ends up 3 bases short and J 0 bases short, with an unmatched junction base count of 7. CDR1 SGHRS and CDR2 YFSETQ were looked up in the germline V gene. Inclusive of the bounding cysteine and phenylalanine, the CDR3 is 16 residues long. The kept DNA is CDR3 alone, 48 bases in frame from the first base. The TCR was taken from a man between 45 and 60 years old in good health and CMV-seropositive. The specimen was PBMCs. In this chain, TRBV5-1 is recombined with TRBJ1-1, and 8 junction bases match TRBD1. The CDR3 reads CASSSTAGQVNTEAFF. The nucleotides are TGCGCCAGCAGCTCGACCGCGGGACAGGTGAACACTGAAGCTTTCTTT.